This TCR beta chain appears in the sequencing data of a study of shared clonotypes between healthy human individuals (dated by TCRdb to the early 2020s). In terms of the full investigation: The cohort included three men and two women between 18 and 49 years of age. For each donor, CD4 naive and CD4 memory were each given three plates, CD8 naive was given two plates, and CD8 memory was given one plate. Blood TCR repertoires of five healthy adults were deeply sequenced to estimate repertoire size and the extent of clonotype sharing between individuals. To increase sequencing depth and limit assay-specific biases, TCR repertoire library preparation and sequencing were carried out by different laboratories using diverse techniques. Each donor's leukapheresis produced roughly between roughly 0.85 and 9.5 billion PBMCs.

This clone was seen many times. Its binding antigen is unknown. Base qualities were left out, and no much larger clone turns up one base away. Donors were healthy HIV-negative adults with no recently reported acute infections or vaccinations. All donors were Caucasian adults living in Nashville, Tennessee, USA. CD4+ T cells were enriched by magnetic negative selection; naive cells were then positively selected on CD45RA, and the negative fraction formed the memory subset. After blood collection by leukapheresis, PBMCs were isolated using Ficoll-Histopaque density gradient centrifugation and then cryopreserved in the vapor phase of liquid nitrogen. Analytical flow cytometry was used to check the purity and quantity of every magnetically sorted T cell population. Each sorted fraction had its genomic DNA isolated and then quantified by UV absorbance on a Nanodrop 2000c. TCR CDR3 regions were amplified from genomic DNA by multiplex PCR using the deep immunoSEQ assay. Genomic DNA extracted from each cell subset was distributed evenly over all wells of several immunoSEQ 96-well plates, and each plate served as one replicate. Each replicate PCR for sorted subsets received 150 to 250 ng genomic DNA, equal to about 30,000 T cell genomes. Purified libraries were quantified with a Qubit 3.0 fluorometer, sized on a Bioanalyzer 2100, and re-quantified with the KAPA Library Quantification kit. Every immunoSEQ 96-well plate was sequenced on a dedicated single-read 150-cycle Illumina NextSeq 550 flow cell. As for the original processing: Because the immunoSEQ output held only junctional sequences and lacked quality scores, the filtering could not match the filtering applied to full-length reads. To assign V/J genes and CDR3, sequences were annotated against IMGT germline references using PyIR, a Python wrapper for IgBLAST v1.9. Any read was removed if the V/J assignment was weak (E-value above 1e-6), the CDR3 was missing, or the read contained stop codons, out-of-frame junctions, or ambiguous translated residues. V3J clonotypes were defined as sequences sharing an identical inferred V gene, J gene, and CDR3 amino acid sequence. To compute the percentage overlap between repertoires, the number of shared unique clonotypes was divided by the size of the smaller repertoire. Three approaches were used to assess repertoire richness: RTK rarefaction, the Chao1 estimator, and Recon v2.1 estimates of unobserved clonotypes. Generation probabilities were computed with OLGA for all TCRbeta clonotypes obtained by the gDNA method from several donors. TCRdb obtained this table from immuneACCESS and retained in-frame rearrangements with V and J assigned. These tables miss some clones; where compared with another copy, unresolved V genes account for less than half of the shortfall, and the remainder is unexplained. The V and J calls and clone size come from that table; D and trimming were worked out from the DNA. Recorded for this sample are around 980,000 clones; 75% to 80% of them occurred a single time. 0.5% to 0.65% of the sample is taken by the ten largest.

Its CDR3 holds 10 amino acids, cysteine through phenylalanine. The kept DNA is CDR3 alone, 30 bases in frame from the first base. The germline V gene (reference sequence) yields DFQATT for CDR1 and SNEGSKA for CDR2. At the junction V is shortened by 6 bases and J by 9 bases, with 9 bases in between. What the work shows at the level of the full study, not this receptor alone: Pairwise subsampling indicated that sequencing depth was expected to affect the degree of clonotype sharing among donors. Estimated clonotype richness was generally larger for naive than for memory subsets. Compared with non-shared clonotypes, clonotypes shared by all four sorted-subset donors had higher generation probabilities. Even with the large sequencing depth, rarefaction of the sorted-subset datasets indicated that sequencing was incomplete. Because the study included a small number of donors, the genetic and exposure-history diversity represented was limited. When several donors were compared, the shared fraction of clonotypes was 5% to 6.5% for naive CD4, over 3% for naive CD8, 2% to 2.5% for memory CD4, and under 0.5% for memory CD8. Sampling was restricted to blood, and TCR repertoires in tissues likely differ from the TCR repertoires found in blood.

The source of this sequence is a man younger than 35 in good health. Some clones in this sample may be carry-over from other donors' samples. This sequence uses TRBV20-1 and TRBJ2-1, with no confidently assigned D gene. Material for sequencing was memory CD4+ T cells from PBMCs. The cell subset or site tag for this specimen amounts to: CD45RA-negative fraction. The bases read TGCAGTGCCTGGTACGGTGAGCAGTTCTTC. Translated, it reads CSAWYGEQFF.